This record looks at one TCR beta chain sequence and its context. Its antigen is unknown. Profiled with immunoSEQ multiplex PCR; TCRdb holds only in-frame clones, not every one. The sample lists under 140,000 clones; roughly 92% were seen once. This entry belongs to a study of T cell responses to AZD1222 COVID-19 vaccine. The CDR3 totals 17 residues. Trimming removed 2 bases from V and 3 bases from J; junction bases left unmatched: 12. Germline values: CDR1 MNHEY, CDR2 SVGEGT. Study-wide points: Clonal diversity was possibly underestimated, and white British individuals and females predominated among donors. Distributed over spike, vaccine-associated CD4 TCRs predominated at 160-218 and 743-854.

This TCR derives from an adult who received the AZD1222 COVID-19 vaccine. The sample was peripheral blood, taken 28 days after the second AZD1222 dose. The rearrangement uses TRBV6-2 or TRBV6-3 and TRBJ2-7; 8 bases agree with TRBD1. CDR3 residues: CASSYGIWGQDHYEQYF. DNA of the CDR3: TGTGCCAGCAGTTACGGTATCTGGGGACAGGATCACTACGAGCAGTACTTC.